Listed here are 31 T cell receptor beta chains from one sample, sequenced in a study of blood T cell repertoires in COVID-19. Method: immunoSEQ multiplex PCR; TCRdb's copy keeps in-frame clones and lacks some. The sample yields around 300,000 clones, roughly nine tenths seen once. The sequencing input was PBMCs or T cells enriched from blood (not recorded which). Every receptor here comes from a woman aged 18-29 years who had recovered from COVID-19.

The chain has TRBV27 and TRBJ1-2; 7 bases align to TRBD1. V gave up 5 bases and J gave up 4 bases; unmatched junction bases: 7. The CDR3 extends over 14 amino acids. The germline V gene has CDR1 MNHEY and CDR2 SMNVEV (reference sequence). CDR3 in DNA: TGTGCCAGCAGTCCGTCGGGACAGTTCTATGGCTACACCTTC. Residues: CASSPSGQFYGYTF.

The V gene is TRBV7-9, the J gene TRBJ1-2; no definite D call. V lost 0 bases and J lost 4, with 6 bases in between. CDR1 and CDR2 from the germline V gene are SEHNR and FQNEAQ (reference sequence). The CDR3 consists of 13 residues. CDR3: CASSLAALYGYTF. CDR3 nucleotide sequence: TGTGCCAGCAGCTTAGCGGCCCTCTATGGCTACACCTTC. Supplemented by reference TRBV7-9 and TRBJ1-2, the full variable domain reads DTGVSQNPRHKITKRGQNVTFRCDPISEHNRLYWYRQTLGQGPEFLTYFQNEAQLEKSRLLSDRFSAERPKGSFSTLEIQRTEQGDSAMYLCASSLAALYGYTFGSGTRLTVV.

The gene calls are TRBV2 and TRBJ1-5; D might be TRBD1 (6 bases). V was pared by 6 bases and J by 3 bases, with 15 bases between. Per the germline V gene, CDR1 is SNHLY and CDR2 is FYNNEI. The CDR3 totals 15 residues. This chain's CDR3 is CASRGAGASNQPQHF. The CDR3 DNA reads TGTGCCAGCAGGGGGGCCGGAGCGTCCAATCAGCCCCAGCATTTT.

The J gene is TRBJ1-2, the V gene TRBV2; 9 bases are a match to TRBD1. This CDR3 comprises 16 residues. The germline gives CDR1 SNHLY, CDR2 FYNNEI. V gave up 2 bases and J gave up 4 bases; unmatched junction bases: 8. CDR3 nucleotide sequence: TGTGCCAGCAGTGAATGGGGACAGGGAGGGGGCTATGGCTACACCTTC. Amino acid sequence: CASSEWGQGGGYGYTF.

The rearrangement links TRBV4-1 to TRBJ1-2; unclear D gene. The CDR3 has 15 amino acids. The V and J ends lost 0 bases and 5 bases respectively, with 13 bases between them. Per the germline V gene, CDR1 is MGHRA and CDR2 is YSYEKL. CDR3 DNA sequence: TGCGCCAGCAGCCAAGAATTCAACAAGATTTATGGCTACACCTTC. This gives the protein CASSQEFNKIYGYTF.

V and J are TRBV2 and TRBJ2-5; D possibly corresponds to TRBD2 (5 bases). From germline, CDR1 is SNHLY and CDR2 FYNNEI. The germline V and J ends were trimmed by 0 bases and 4 bases, with 6 bases remaining between them. The CDR3 has 13 amino acids. The DNA of the CDR3 is TGTGCCAGCAGTGAAGCGCGGGTAGAGACCCAGTACTTC. It yields the protein CASSEARVETQYF. The entire variable domain, with the rest obtained from reference TRBV2 and TRBJ2-5, is as follows: EPEVTQTPSHQVTQMGQEVILRCVPISNHLYFYWYRQILGQKVEFLVSFYNNEISEKSEIFDDQFSVERPDGSNFTLKIRSTKLEDSAMYFCASSEARVETQYFGPGTRLLVL.

There are a few counts of this clone. V is TRBV2 and J is TRBJ1-3; D is uncertain. This CDR3 has 13 residues. Germline CDR1 SNHLY, CDR2 FYNNEI. The V end lost 7 bases, the J end lost 0 bases, and 7 bases lay between the germline ends. This CDR3 reads CASIDNSGNTIYF. DNA for the CDR3: TGTGCCAGCATAGATAACTCTGGAAACACCATATATTTT.

CDR3 sequence reads: CASSFQGNSPLHF. CDR3 nucleotides: TGTGCCAGCAGCTTTCAGGGTAATTCACCCCTCCACTTT. The rearrangement links TRBV7-9 to TRBJ1-6; a possible D gene is TRBD1 (5 bases). Trimming left V 3 bases short and J 6 bases short, with 6 bases between. Germline V gene data show CDR1 as SEHNR and CDR2 as FQNEAQ (reference sequence). The length of the CDR3 is 13 residues.

The chain couples TRBV5-4 to TRBJ2-3, with 9 bases identical to TRBD2. V shed 0 bases and J 5 bases; nucleotides not matched to a gene: 4. Germline V gene sequence: CDR1 SGHNT, CDR2 YYREEE (reference sequence). There are 15 residues in the CDR3. In DNA, the CDR3 is TGTGCCAGCAGCTTGGTCGCGGGGGGGGAAGATACGCAGTATTTT. Translated: CASSLVAGGEDTQYF.

The V gene is TRBV24-1, the J gene TRBJ2-2; D is unclear. This CDR3 is 14 amino acids long. Trimming stripped 4 bases from V and 1 base from J, with 6 bases between. Germline V gene sequence: CDR1 KGHDR, CDR2 SFDVKD. CDR3 in amino acids: CATSENRNTGELFF. CDR3 coding DNA: TGTGCCACCAGTGAGAACAGGAACACCGGGGAGCTGTTTTTT.

In this sample, this clone turned up once. The CDR3 reads CASSQGLANYNEQFF. The CDR3 coding sequence is TGTGCCAGCAGCCAGGGACTAGCGAATTACAATGAGCAGTTCTTC. The chain is built from TRBV7-9 and TRBJ2-1; 10 nucleotides line up with TRBD2. Trimming took 5 bases from V and 4 from J; bases not matched to a gene: 5. Looked up from germline, CDR1 is SEHNR and CDR2 is FQNEAQ (reference sequence). The CDR3 is 15 residues long.

The V gene is TRBV19, the J gene TRBJ1-2; no clear D gene. The germline V and J ends were trimmed by 6 bases and 0 bases, with 20 bases remaining between them. This CDR3 is built from 17 residues. Germline V gene lookup returns CDR1 LNHDA and CDR2 SQIVND (reference sequence). CDR3 bases: TGTGCCAGTAGGTCCTCGAGTGAGTGGTCGGCTAACTATGGCTACACCTTC. It translates to CASRSSSEWSANYGYTF.

This sequence joins TRBV4-2 and TRBJ2-5, with TRBD2 matching over 15 bases. This CDR3 has 16 residues. V was pared by 2 bases and J by 4 bases, with 2 bases of the junction left unmatched. The germline gives CDR1 LGHNA, CDR2 YNFKEQ. The CDR3 DNA follows: TGTGCCAGCAGCCAACCGGGACTAGCGGGGGGAGAGACCCAGTACTTC. Residues: CASSQPGLAGGETQYF.

Here the CDR3 reads CASSEADQGDEQYF. CDR3 coding DNA: TGTGCCAGCAGTGAAGCGGACCAGGGTGACGAGCAGTACTTC. V gene TRBV6-1 combines with J gene TRBJ2-7; a weak D match, TRBD1 (5 bases). The germline V gene has CDR1 MNHNS and CDR2 SASEGT. V was clipped by 0 bases and J by 5 bases, with 11 bases between them. CDR3 size: 14 residues.

The rearrangement links TRBV15 to TRBJ1-3, with D tentatively TRBD1 (6 bases). Germline-derived CDR1 and CDR2 are LNHNV and YYDKDF (reference sequence). This CDR3 comprises 18 residues. V lost 0 bases and J 0 bases, leaving 15 bases between the germline ends. The CDR3 nucleotides read TGTGCCACCAGCAGAGATACGTTACAGGGCTTCTCTGGAAACACCATATATTTT. This codes for CATSRDTLQGFSGNTIYF.

V usage is TRBV5-4 and J usage is TRBJ2-2; no firm D call. Germline-derived CDR1 and CDR2 are SGHNT and YYREEE (reference sequence). Deletions cut 4 bases from V and 7 bases from J, with 8 bases between. The CDR3 loop spans 12 amino acids. Written as DNA, the CDR3 is TGTGCCAGCAGCATAGGAGACGGGGAGCTGTTTTTT. Its translation: CASSIGDGELFF.

This chain uses TRBV25-1 with TRBJ1-6; 7 bases fit TRBD1. Looked up from germline, CDR1 is MGHDK and CDR2 is SYGVNS. Unmatched junction bases numbered 7, after V lost 4 bases and J lost 7 bases. This CDR3 spans 15 amino acids. CDR3 in amino acids: CASSGDSGGNSPLHF. The CDR3 nucleotides are TGTGCCAGCAGTGGGGACAGCGGGGGAAATTCACCCCTCCACTTT.

This chain connects TRBV6-6 to TRBJ1-4; perhaps TRBD1 as D (5 bases). Trimming pared 4 bases from V and 6 bases from J, leaving 12 bases between. The CDR3 is made up of 14 amino acids. Per the germline V gene, CDR1 is MNHNY and CDR2 is SVGAGI (reference sequence). In DNA, the CDR3 is TGTGCCAGCAGTTCAGGGAGGAGCGATGAAAAACTGTTTTTT. This sequence encodes CASSSGRSDEKLFF.

The chain carries TRBV2 and TRBJ2-5; weak D call: TRBD2 (5 bases). CDR1 SNHLY and CDR2 FYNNEI come from the germline V gene. The CDR3 spans 12 residues. V gave up 8 bases and J gave up 4 bases, with 11 bases separating them. This CDR3 is CASEGEGETQYF. The CDR3 DNA reads TGTGCCAGCGAGGGAGAAGGAGAGACCCAGTACTTC.

V and J are TRBV6-5 and TRBJ1-1; 7 positions match TRBD1. The germline V gene encodes CDR1 MNHEY and CDR2 SVGAGI. The CDR3 has 14 residues. V gave up 0 bases and J gave up 7 bases; unmatched junction bases: 5. CDR3 region: CASSYSPWTGEAFF. The CDR3 region has the DNA TGTGCCAGCAGTTACTCACCTTGGACAGGTGAAGCTTTCTTT.

The gene calls are TRBV4-1 and TRBJ1-1, with D tentatively TRBD1 (6 bases). The CDR3 has 16 amino acids. Germline CDR1 MGHRA, CDR2 YSYEKL. Trimming shortened V by 0 bases and J by 4 bases, and 15 bases separated the two germline ends. CDR3 bases: TGCGCCAGCAGCCAAGACCCCACACAGGGAACCACTGAAGCTTTCTTT. This translates into CASSQDPTQGTTEAFF.

The chain employs TRBV27 and TRBJ2-7, with TRBD1 matching 9 bases. The CDR3 runs 15 residues. With V trimmed by 6 bases and J by 2 bases, 8 bases remained unmatched. Germline CDR1 MNHEY, CDR2 SMNVEV (reference sequence). The CDR3 DNA sequence: TGTGCCAGCAGAACCGGGACAGGGATTACCTACGAGCAGTACTTC. This translates into CASRTGTGITYEQYF.

J is TRBJ2-5 and V is TRBV4-1, with a weak D call TRBD1 (5 bases). Trimming took 0 bases from V and 2 from J, leaving 13 bases between them. CDR1 and CDR2 from the germline V gene are MGHRA and YSYEKL. The CDR3 has 16 amino acids. This CDR3 reads CASSQDWGRRQETQYF. Written as DNA, the CDR3 is TGCGCCAGCAGCCAAGATTGGGGCAGACGTCAAGAGACCCAGTACTTC.

The V and J genes are TRBV6-2 or TRBV6-3 and TRBJ1-1, with D perhaps matching TRBD1 (6 bases). This CDR3 is 15 amino acids long. Germline CDR1 MNHEY, CDR2 SVGEGT. The ends were cut back, 0 bases at V and 5 bases at J, with 13 bases in the middle. CDR3: CASSYSGGPRTEAFF. In nucleotides, the CDR3 is TGTGCCAGCAGTTACTCCGGGGGGCCCCGTACTGAAGCTTTCTTT.

The chain carries TRBV7-9 and TRBJ1-1; D not resolved. Germline CDR1 SEHNR, CDR2 FQNEAQ (reference sequence). The CDR3 totals 13 residues. V lost 5 bases, J lost 4 bases, and 11 bases lay in between. CDR3 sequence: CASSLRLGTEAFF. The CDR3 DNA is TGTGCCAGCAGCCTAAGACTGGGCACTGAAGCTTTCTTT.

The genes are TRBV5-4 and TRBJ1-4; TRBD1 is a possible D gene (5 bases). The germline V gene encodes CDR1 SGHNT and CDR2 YYREEE (reference sequence). Trimming pared 0 bases from V and 12 bases from J, leaving 9 bases between. This CDR3 is 12 amino acids long. Here the CDR3 DNA reads TGTGCCAGCAGCTTGGTACAGGACGAACTGTTTTTT. As protein: CASSLVQDELFF. Full variable domain (missing parts from reference TRBV5-4 and TRBJ1-4): ETGVTQSPTHLIKTRGQQVTLRCSSQSGHNTVSWYQQALGQGPQFIFQYYREEENGRGNFPPRFSGLQFPNYSSELNVNALELDDSALYLCASSLVQDELFFGSGTQLSVL.

This chain uses TRBV3-1 (or the pseudogene TRBV3-2) with TRBJ1-2; TRBD1 matches at 10 bases. Per the germline V gene, CDR1 is LGHDT and CDR2 is YNNKEL (reference sequence). CDR3 length: 16 amino acids. V shed 2 bases and J 8 bases; nucleotides not matched to a gene: 11. This chain's CDR3 is CASSQRGDRGSAGYTF. The DNA for the CDR3 is TGTGCCAGCAGCCAAAGGGGGGACAGGGGATCCGCGGGCTACACCTTC.

The chain is built from TRBV5-4 and TRBJ1-5; D remains unclear. This CDR3 has 16 residues. The germline V and J ends were trimmed by 3 bases and 2 bases, with 15 bases remaining between them. Germline V gene lookup returns CDR1 SGHNT and CDR2 YYREEE (reference sequence). DNA of the CDR3: TGTGCCAGCAGCTCCCTGCCCGGGGTGGGCAATCAGCCCCAGCATTTT. Protein sequence: CASSSLPGVGNQPQHF. The whole variable domain, filled in from reference TRBV5-4 and TRBJ1-5, reads ETGVTQSPTHLIKTRGQQVTLRCSSQSGHNTVSWYQQALGQGPQFIFQYYREEENGRGNFPPRFSGLQFPNYSSELNVNALELDDSALYLCASSSLPGVGNQPQHFGDGTRLSIL.

The chain uses TRBV19 and TRBJ2-7, with 8 bases identical to TRBD1. With V trimmed by 4 bases and J by 2 bases, 7 bases remained unmatched. The CDR3 loop spans 15 amino acids. Germline-derived CDR1 and CDR2 are LNHDA and SQIVND (reference sequence). CDR3 nucleotides: TGTGCCAGTAGTACCCGGACAGGGTGGCCCTACGAGCAGTACTTC. It translates to CASSTRTGWPYEQYF.

The chain uses TRBV19 and TRBJ1-1; 12 nucleotides align to TRBD1. The CDR3 has 12 amino acids. J lost 11 bases, V lost 7 bases, and 5 bases had no gene match. Germline CDR1 LNHDA, CDR2 SQIVND (reference sequence). The DNA for the CDR3 is TGTGCCAGTATTACGGGACAGGGGGCTGCTTTCTTT. Its translation: CASITGQGAAFF. Looking up the rest from reference TRBV19 and TRBJ1-1 gives the full variable domain: DGGITQSPKYLFRKEGQNVTLSCEQNLNHDAMYWYRQDPGQGLRLIYYSQIVNDFQKGDIAEGYSVSREKKESFPLTVTSAQKNPTAFYLCASITGQGAAFFGQGTRLTVV.

The V gene is TRBV2, the J gene TRBJ1-2, with 9 bases aligning to TRBD1. The CDR3 contains 14 residues. V lost 0 bases and J lost 4; bases outside the gene matches: 0. CDR1 SNHLY and CDR2 FYNNEI come from the germline V gene. The CDR3 nucleotides are TGTGCCAGCAGTGAAGCGGGACAGGGCTATGGCTACACCTTC. As protein: CASSEAGQGYGYTF.